A selection of T cell receptor beta chains follows, all from one sample in a study of vaccination and CD4 T cells after COVID-19. These receptors have no known antigen. MiXCR, run by TCRdb on the PCR reads, gives a single entry per CDR3 protein. The table has roughly 16,000 distinct CDR3 sequences, 60% seen once. Sequencing was carried out using CD4+ T cells from blood, cultured in vitro. Receptors originate from a human donor who had recovered from COVID-19. Each CDR3 is given with its conserved first and last residue. A D gene is named only where the DNA matches it firmly. Not every row has a clone size; where given, it reads once, few, many or a size class.

>TRBJ2-5|TRBV12-3/TRBV12-4|few|-
CASSLDAQETQYF
TGTGCCAGCAGTTTGGACGCCCAGGAGACCCAGTACTTC
>TRBJ1-5|TRBV6-1|-|-
CASSTGVRGNQPQHF
TGTGCCAGCAGTACGGGGGTACGCGGCAATCAGCCCCAGCATTTT
>TRBJ2-3|TRBV20-1|-|-
CSARDIGPDTQYF
TGCAGTGCTAGAGATATAGGGCCGGATACGCAGTATTTT
>TRBJ1-2|TRBV7-2|-|-
CASSPAWGAESYGYTF
TGTGCCAGCAGCCCCGCGTGGGGGGCAGAAAGCTATGGCTACACCTTC
>TRBJ1-1|TRBV6-1|-|-
CASRDSGGTEAFF
TGTGCCAGCAGGGACTCTGGAGGCACTGAAGCTTTCTTT
>TRBJ2-3|TRBV6-2/TRBV6-3|-|-
CASSYRTQAQYF
TGTGCCAGCAGTTACAGGACCCAAGCGCAGTATTTT
>TRBJ1-4|TRBV6-1|-|TRBD1
CAIRRVGTVYEKLFF
TGTGCCATCAGGCGGGTAGGGACAGTTTATGAAAAACTGTTTTTT
>TRBJ1-1|TRBV27|-|-
CASSLARGRGNTEAFF
TGTGCCAGCAGTTTAGCGCGGGGGCGCGGGAACACTGAAGCTTTCTTT
>TRBJ1-1|TRBV7-9|-|-
CASSLDTLYTEAFF
TGTGCCAGCAGCTTGGACACGCTGTACACTGAAGCTTTCTTT
>TRBJ1-5|TRBV7-2|-|-
CASSLDGAPYQPQHF
TGTGCCAGCAGCTTAGACGGGGCCCCTTATCAGCCCCAGCATTTT
>TRBJ2-7|TRBV6-4|-|TRBD1
CASSDQSGGGDEQYF
TGTGCCAGCAGTGACCAATCAGGGGGCGGGGACGAGCAGTACTTC
>TRBJ1-2|TRBV4-2|-|TRBD1
CASSQVVLSDRALFGYTF
TGTGCCAGCAGCCAAGTAGTTCTTTCGGACAGGGCCTTGTTTGGCTACACCTTC
>TRBJ2-7|TRBV7-8|-|TRBD1
CASSRDRGPSNF
TGTGCCAGCAGCAGGGACAGGGGCCCGTCCAACTTC
>TRBJ1-2|TRBV30|-|-
CACQSTRGYGYTF
TGTGCCTGCCAATCAACGAGGGGATATGGCTACACCTTC
>TRBJ1-5|TRBV2|-|TRBD1
CASNTGDRYQPQHF
TGTGCCAGCAACACCGGGGACAGATATCAGCCCCAGCATTTT
>TRBJ1-2|TRBV6-1|-|-
CASRIHVGGYTF
TGTGCCAGCAGAATACATGTGGGCGGCTACACCTTC
>TRBJ2-2|TRBV14|-|-
CASSQAGSSGELFF
TGTGCCAGCAGCCAAGCGGGGTCGTCCGGGGAGCTGTTTTTT
>TRBJ2-5|TRBV7-2|medium-sized|-
CASSLVAASETQYF
TGTGCCAGCAGCTTAGTCGCGGCATCAGAGACCCAGTACTTC
>TRBJ2-2|TRBV7-8|-|-
CASSPRRANTGELFF
TGTGCCAGCAGCCCCCGCCGGGCGAACACCGGGGAGCTGTTTTTT
>TRBJ1-2|TRBV27|-|-
CASSFNRRNYGYTF
TGTGCCAGCAGTTTTAATAGGCGGAACTATGGCTACACCTTC
>TRBJ2-4|TRBV6-1|-|-
CANPCRRSLAKNIQYF
TGTGCCAACCCCTGTCGTCGCTCATTAGCCAAAAACATTCAGTACTTC
>TRBJ1-1|TRBV5-1|once|-
CASSFSGTQNTEAFF
TGCGCCAGCAGCTTTTCAGGGACACAGAACACTGAAGCTTTCTTT
>TRBJ1-2|TRBV12-3/TRBV12-4|once|-
CASSLGGFNGYTF
TGTGCCAGCAGTTTAGGAGGGTTCAATGGCTACACCTTC
>TRBJ2-2|TRBV7-7|-|-
CASSLQINTGELFF
TGTGCTAGCAGCTTACAGATAAACACCGGGGAGCTGTTTTTT
>TRBJ1-2|TRBV30|-|-
CAWSVGGELGYTF
TGTGCCTGGAGTGTGGGGGGAGAGCTTGGCTACACCTTC
>TRBJ2-3|TRBV20-1|few|TRBD2
CSASGLAGADTQYF
TGCAGTGCTAGTGGGCTAGCGGGAGCAGATACGCAGTATTTT
>TRBJ2-5|TRBV4-2|-|TRBD2
CASSLGVAGGGETQYF
TGTGCCAGCAGCCTTGGTGTAGCGGGGGGTGGGGAGACCCAGTACTTC
>TRBJ2-7|TRBV7-2|-|TRBD2
CASSELAGGSEQYF
TGTGCCAGCAGCGAACTAGCGGGAGGGAGCGAGCAGTACTTC
>TRBJ2-3|TRBV2|-|-
CASNPSFTDTQYF
TGTGCCAGCAATCCTAGCTTCACAGATACGCAGTATTTT
>TRBJ1-1|TRBV10-3|few|TRBD1
CAISGAPGTAVTTEAFF
TGTGCCATCAGTGGCGCCCCCGGGACAGCAGTCACGACTGAAGCTTTCTTT
>TRBJ1-1|TRBV20-1|few|-
CSAGGQNLGAFF
TGCAGTGCTGGAGGACAAAACTTGGGAGCTTTCTTT
>TRBJ1-5|TRBV19|-|-
CASSIRPSAGVQPQHF
TGTGCCAGTAGTATACGTCCCTCGGCGGGCGTCCAGCCCCAGCATTTT
>TRBJ2-5|TRBV28|-|-
CASNPSLAGFQETQYF
TGTGCCAGCAACCCATCCCTGGCGGGCTTTCAAGAGACCCAGTACTTC
>TRBJ1-4|TRBV6-5|-|-
CASSYTAGEKLFF
TGTGCCAGCAGTTACACAGCGGGGGAAAAACTGTTTTTT
>TRBJ2-4|TRBV19|few|-
CASSPGGPTIAKNIQYF
TGTGCCAGTAGTCCCGGAGGCCCTACTATAGCCAAAAACATTCAGTACTTC
>TRBJ1-2|TRBV14|few|-
CASSQDRGYYGYTF
TGTGCCAGCAGCCAAGATCGAGGGTACTATGGCTACACCTTC
>TRBJ1-1|TRBV7-8|-|TRBD1
CASGGQGLVMNTEAFF
TGTGCCAGCGGAGGACAGGGTTTGGTTATGAACACTGAAGCTTTCTTT
>TRBJ1-1|TRBV20-1|-|-
CSGSLWNTEAFF
TGCAGTGGTTCATTATGGAACACTGAAGCTTTCTTT
>TRBJ1-1|TRBV7-2|few|-
CASSLKRGLNTEAFF
TGTGCCAGCAGCTTAAAGCGGGGGCTGAACACTGAAGCTTTCTTT
>TRBJ2-3|TRBV7-6|-|-
CASSLEAAGDSTDTQYF
TGTGCCAGCAGCTTAGAGGCGGCGGGCGACTCCACAGATACGCAGTATTTT
>TRBJ1-1|TRBV7-6|-|-
CASKRQENTEAFF
TGTGCCAGCAAGAGACAGGAGAACACTGAAGCTTTCTTT
>TRBJ2-1|TRBV11-3|-|-
CASSLVSLADEQFF
TGTGCCAGCAGCTTAGTGAGCCTAGCCGATGAGCAGTTCTTC
>TRBJ2-2|TRBV11-1|once|-
CASSLAAGELFF
TGTGCCAGCAGCTTAGCAGCCGGGGAGCTGTTTTTT
>TRBJ2-6|TRBV20-1|once|TRBD1
CSATGATGSSGANVLTF
TGCAGTGCTACTGGGGCGACAGGGAGCTCTGGGGCCAACGTCCTGACTTTC
>TRBJ1-2|TRBV12-3/TRBV12-4|-|-
CASSGVNRDSSNGGGYTF
TGTGCCAGCAGTGGGGTGAATCGAGACAGCTCTAACGGTGGAGGCTACACCTTC
>TRBJ2-3|TRBV20-1|-|TRBD2
CSARDVAGRGTDTQYF
TGCAGTGCTAGAGACGTAGCGGGACGGGGCACAGATACGCAGTATTTT
>TRBJ1-2|TRBV20-1|-|-
CSARDRGLDGYTF
TGCAGTGCTAGAGATCGGGGCCTTGATGGCTACACCTTC
>TRBJ1-6|TRBV12-3/TRBV12-4|few|-
CASSLEQASPLHF
TGTGCCAGCAGTTTAGAACAGGCATCACCCCTCCACTTT
>TRBJ2-3|TRBV20-1|few|-
CSAPRGPLVARDTQYF
TGCAGTGCTCCCAGGGGACCACTTGTGGCTCGAGATACGCAGTATTTT
>TRBJ1-5|TRBV4-1|-|-
CASSQGGRINQPQHF
TGCGCCAGCAGCCAAGGGGGCAGGATCAATCAGCCCCAGCATTTT
>TRBJ1-5|TRBV19|few|-
CASSNPGQGNNQPQHF
TGTGCCAGTAGTAACCCCGGGCAGGGGAACAATCAGCCCCAGCATTTT
>TRBJ2-1|TRBV6-2/TRBV6-3|-|TRBD2
CASKPGLAGGPSSYNEQFF
TGTGCCAGCAAGCCGGGACTAGCGGGGGGACCGAGCTCCTACAATGAGCAGTTCTTC
>TRBJ1-6|TRBV4-1|-|TRBD1
CASSPTDRAVNSPLHF
TGCGCCAGCAGCCCTACGGACAGGGCAGTTAATTCACCCCTCCACTTT
>TRBJ2-7|TRBV5-4|-|-
CASSQDGYEQYF
TGTGCCAGCAGCCAGGACGGGTACGAGCAGTACTTC